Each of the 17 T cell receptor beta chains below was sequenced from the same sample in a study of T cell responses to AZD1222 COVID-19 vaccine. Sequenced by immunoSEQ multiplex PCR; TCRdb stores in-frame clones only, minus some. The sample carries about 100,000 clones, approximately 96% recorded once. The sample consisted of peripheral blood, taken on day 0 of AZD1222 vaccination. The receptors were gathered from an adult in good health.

CDR3 sequence: CAKHARDAHNEQFF. The CDR3 nucleotides are TGTGCCAAGCACGCGCGGGACGCCCACAATGAGCAGTTCTTC. V usage is TRBV2 and J usage is TRBJ2-1, with D possibly TRBD2 on 6 matching bases. Germline V gene sequence: CDR1 SNHLY, CDR2 FYNNEI. Trimming shortened V by 10 bases and J by 5 bases, and 18 bases separated the two germline ends. This CDR3 contains 14 residues.

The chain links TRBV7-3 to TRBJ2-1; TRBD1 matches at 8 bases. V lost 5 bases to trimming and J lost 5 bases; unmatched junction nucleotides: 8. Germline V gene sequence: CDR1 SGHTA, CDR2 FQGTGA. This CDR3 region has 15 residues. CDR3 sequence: CASSPQTGAHNEQFF. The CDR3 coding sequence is TGTGCCAGCAGCCCCCAGACAGGGGCTCACAATGAGCAGTTCTTC.

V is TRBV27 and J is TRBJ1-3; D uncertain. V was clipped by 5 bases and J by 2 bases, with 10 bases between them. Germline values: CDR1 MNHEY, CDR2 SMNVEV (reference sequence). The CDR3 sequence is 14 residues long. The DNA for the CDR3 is TGTGCCAGCAGTCCCTCGAGAACTGGAAACACCATATATTTT. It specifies CASSPSRTGNTIYF.

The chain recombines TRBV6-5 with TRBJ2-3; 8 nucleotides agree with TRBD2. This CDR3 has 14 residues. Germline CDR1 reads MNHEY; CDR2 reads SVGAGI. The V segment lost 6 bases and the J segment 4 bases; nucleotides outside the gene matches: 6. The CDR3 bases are TGTGCCAGCAGCCCGGGACTAGGGGCAGATACGCAGTATTTT. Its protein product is CASSPGLGADTQYF.

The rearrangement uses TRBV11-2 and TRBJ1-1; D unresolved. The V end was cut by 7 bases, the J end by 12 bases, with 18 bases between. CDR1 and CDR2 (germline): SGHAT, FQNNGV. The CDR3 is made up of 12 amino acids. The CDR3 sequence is CASTHGGRKTFF. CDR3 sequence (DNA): TGTGCCAGCACCCATGGCGGTCGGAAAACTTTCTTT.

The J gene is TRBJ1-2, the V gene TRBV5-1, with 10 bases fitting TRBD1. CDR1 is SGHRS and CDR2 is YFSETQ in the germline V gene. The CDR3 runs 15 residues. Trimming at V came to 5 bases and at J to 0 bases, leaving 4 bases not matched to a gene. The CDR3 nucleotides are TGCGCCAGCAGATCCGGGACAGGGGCTAACTATGGCTACACCTTC. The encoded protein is CASRSGTGANYGYTF.

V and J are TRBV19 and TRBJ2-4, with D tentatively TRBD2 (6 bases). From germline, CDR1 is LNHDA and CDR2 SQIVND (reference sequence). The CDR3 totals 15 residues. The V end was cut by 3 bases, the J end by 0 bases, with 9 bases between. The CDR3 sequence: CASSIRDLAKNIQYF. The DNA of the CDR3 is TGTGCCAGTAGTATCCGGGACTTAGCCAAAAACATTCAGTACTTC. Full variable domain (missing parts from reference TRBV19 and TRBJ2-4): DGGITQSPKYLFRKEGQNVTLSCEQNLNHDAMYWYRQDPGQGLRLIYYSQIVNDFQKGDIAEGYSVSREKKESFPLTVTSAQKNPTAFYLCASSIRDLAKNIQYFGAGTRLSVL.

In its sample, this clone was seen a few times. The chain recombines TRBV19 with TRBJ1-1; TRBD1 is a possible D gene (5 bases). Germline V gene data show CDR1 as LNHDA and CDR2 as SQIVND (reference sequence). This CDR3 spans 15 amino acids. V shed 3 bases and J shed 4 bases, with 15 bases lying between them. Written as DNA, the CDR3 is TGTGCCAGTAGTATGAGATGGGGGGGGTCCACTGAAGCTTTCTTT. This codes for CASSMRWGGSTEAFF.

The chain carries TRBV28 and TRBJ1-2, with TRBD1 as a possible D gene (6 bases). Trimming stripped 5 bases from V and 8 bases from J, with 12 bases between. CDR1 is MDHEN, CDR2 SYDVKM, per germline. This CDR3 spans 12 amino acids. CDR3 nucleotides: TGTGCCAGCAGTGCAGGGGTACGGGGCTACACCTTC. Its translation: CASSAGVRGYTF.

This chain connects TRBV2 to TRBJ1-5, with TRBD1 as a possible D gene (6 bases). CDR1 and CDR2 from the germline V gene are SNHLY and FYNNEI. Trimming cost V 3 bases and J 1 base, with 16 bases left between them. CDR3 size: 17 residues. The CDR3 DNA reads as TGTGCCAGCAGTGAGCTGGGACAAGGTCTAAGCAATCAGCCCCAGCATTTT. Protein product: CASSELGQGLSNQPQHF.

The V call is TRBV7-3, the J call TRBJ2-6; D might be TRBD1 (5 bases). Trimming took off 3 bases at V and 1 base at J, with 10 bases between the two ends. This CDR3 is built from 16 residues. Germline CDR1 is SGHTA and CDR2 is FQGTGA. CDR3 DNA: TGTGCCAGCAGCTTGGGGCGGAGATCTGGGGCCAACGTCCTGACTTTC. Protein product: CASSLGRRSGANVLTF.

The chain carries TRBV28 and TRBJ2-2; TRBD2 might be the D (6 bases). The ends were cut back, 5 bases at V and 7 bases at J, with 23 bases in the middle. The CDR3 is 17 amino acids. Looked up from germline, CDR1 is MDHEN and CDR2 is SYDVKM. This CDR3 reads CASSAPGENTLGGELFF. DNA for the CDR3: TGTGCCAGCAGTGCCCCGGGGGAGAACACGTTGGGCGGGGAGCTGTTTTTT.

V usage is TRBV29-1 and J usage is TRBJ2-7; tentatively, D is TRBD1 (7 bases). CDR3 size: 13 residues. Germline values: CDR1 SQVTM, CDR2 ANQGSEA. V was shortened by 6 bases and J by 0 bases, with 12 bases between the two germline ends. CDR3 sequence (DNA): TGCAGCGTGCGGGACAGAGTCTCCTACGAGCAGTACTTC. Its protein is CSVRDRVSYEQYF.

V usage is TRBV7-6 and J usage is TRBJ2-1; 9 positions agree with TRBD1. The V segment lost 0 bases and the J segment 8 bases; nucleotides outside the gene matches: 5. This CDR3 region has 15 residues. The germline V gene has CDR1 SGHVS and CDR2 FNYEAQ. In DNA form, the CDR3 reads TGTGCCAGCAGCTTAGCGACACAGGGGGCCGATGAGCAGTTCTTC. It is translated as CASSLATQGADEQFF.

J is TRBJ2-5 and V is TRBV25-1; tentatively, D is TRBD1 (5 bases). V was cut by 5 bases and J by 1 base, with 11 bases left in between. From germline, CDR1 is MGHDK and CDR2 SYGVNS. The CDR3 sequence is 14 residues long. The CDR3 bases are TGTGCCAGCAGTCCTATGACAGTCCAAGAGACCCAGTACTTC. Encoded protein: CASSPMTVQETQYF.

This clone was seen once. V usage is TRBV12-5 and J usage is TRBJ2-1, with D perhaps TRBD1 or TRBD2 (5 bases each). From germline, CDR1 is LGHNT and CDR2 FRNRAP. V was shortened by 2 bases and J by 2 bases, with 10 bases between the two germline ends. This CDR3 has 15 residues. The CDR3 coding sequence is TGTGCTAGTGGTTTGTCGTGGGACCCCTACAATGAGCAGTTCTTC. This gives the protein CASGLSWDPYNEQFF. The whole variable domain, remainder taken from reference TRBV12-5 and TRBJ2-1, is DARVTQTPRHKVTEMGQEVTMRCQPILGHNTVFWYRQTMMQGLELLAYFRNRAPLDDSGMPKDRFSAEMPDATLATLKIQPSEPRDSAVYFCASGLSWDPYNEQFFGPGTRLTVL.

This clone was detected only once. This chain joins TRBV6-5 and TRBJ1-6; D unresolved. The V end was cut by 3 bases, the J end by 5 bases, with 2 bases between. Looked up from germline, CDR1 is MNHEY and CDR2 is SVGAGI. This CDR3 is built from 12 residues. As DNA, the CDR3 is TGTGCCAGCAGTTATAATAATTCACCCCTCCACTTT. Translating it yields CASSYNNSPLHF.